This entry lists 3 T cell receptor beta chains sequenced from one sample in a study of blood T cell repertoires in COVID-19. The protocol was immunoSEQ multiplex PCR, while the TCRdb copy is restricted to in-frame clones and leaves out a portion. The sample has approximately 160,000 clones, roughly 83% seen once. What was sequenced was peripheral blood. The receptors here all came from a woman aged 80 or over with active or convalescent COVID-19.

The chain carries TRBV6-5 and TRBJ1-5; a weak D match, TRBD1 (5 bases). Germline values: CDR1 MNHEY, CDR2 SVGAGI. Trimming pared 6 bases from V and 6 bases from J, leaving 15 bases between. There are 14 residues in the CDR3. The CDR3 protein is CASSPSGGGQPQHF. CDR3 DNA sequence: TGTGCCAGCAGCCCCTCTGGGGGGGGTCAGCCCCAGCATTTT.

The V call is TRBV5-8, the J call TRBJ1-1; no definite D call. The length of the CDR3 is 16 residues. CDR1 SGHTS and CDR2 YDEGEE come from the germline V gene. The germline V and J ends were trimmed by 2 bases and 0 bases, with 14 bases remaining between them. CDR3 DNA: TGTGCCAGCAGCTTCTCCCGCGCGAATATGAACACTGAAGCTTTCTTT. This encodes CASSFSRANMNTEAFF. The entire variable domain, with the rest obtained from reference TRBV5-8 and TRBJ1-1, is as follows: EAGVTQSPTHLIKTRGQQATLRCSPISGHTSVYWYQQALGLGLQFLLWYDEGEERNRGNFPPRFSGRQFPNYSSELNVNALELEDSALYLCASSFSRANMNTEAFFGQGTRLTVV.

The J gene is TRBJ2-1, the V gene TRBV4-3, with 8 bases lining up with TRBD2. The CDR3 loop spans 17 amino acids. The germline CDR1 and CDR2 sequences are LGHNA and YSLEER. After removal of 0 bases from V and 0 bases from J, the junction contained 4 bases not matched to a gene. The CDR3 nucleotides read TGCGCCAGCAGCCAAGATATCGGGGGGGGCTCCTACAATGAGCAGTTCTTC. Protein: CASSQDIGGGSYNEQFF.